These T cell receptor beta chains were read from a single sample in a study of beta chain features in type 1 diabetes. The repertoire was sequenced with immunoSEQ multiplex PCR; TCRdb's copy has only in-frame clones and lacks some. The table records hundreds of thousands of clones, around an eighth of them present only once. The sample consisted of naive CD4+ T cells from blood. These receptors were obtained from a man in his thirties or forties with type 1 diabetes. CDR3s include the opening cysteine and the closing phenylalanine or tryptophan. A D gene is named only where the DNA matches it firmly. The size of a clone is reported for some rows only, either as once, few or many, or as a class for expanded clones.

TRBD1	TRBV5-1	few	TRBJ2-7	TGCGCCAGCAGCCGTCGGGACAGGGGATCCGACGAGCAGTACTTC	CASSRRDRGSDEQYF
TRBD2	TRBV29-1	few	TRBJ2-7	TGCAGCGTTGATGGGGTAGCGGGAGTGAGGTCCTACGAGCAGTACTTC	CSVDGVAGVRSYEQYF
TRBD1	TRBV7-2	few	TRBJ2-5	TGTGCCAGCAGCGGACAGGTAATCGGAGAGACCCAGTACTTC	CASSGQVIGETQYF
TRBD2	TRBV7-9	few	TRBJ2-1	TGTGCCAGCAGCTTAGTTCTAGCGGGGCCGTCTGAGCAGTTCTTC	CASSLVLAGPSEQFF
-	TRBV7-6	-	TRBJ1-1	TGTGCCAGCAGCTCGTTACAGAACACTGAAGCTTTCTTT	CASSSLQNTEAFF
-	TRBV5-1	-	TRBJ1-1	TGCGCCAGCAGCTTCGGCGGGGGCACTGAAGCTTTCTTT	CASSFGGGTEAFF
-	TRBV29-1	few	TRBJ2-3	TGCAGCGTTATGAGGGCCGCAGATACGCAGTATTTT	CSVMRAADTQYF
TRBD2	TRBV11-2	-	TRBJ2-5	TGTGCCAGCAGCTTATACGGACTAGCGGTTCTACAAGAGACCCAGTACTTC	CASSLYGLAVLQETQYF
TRBD1	TRBV5-4	-	TRBJ2-2	TGTGCCAGCAGCCTAGACAGGGCGATCACCGGGGAGCTGTTTTTT	CASSLDRAITGELFF
-	TRBV30	-	TRBJ2-1	TGTGCCTGGAGTGCAGACTCTTACAATGAGCAGTTCTTC	CAWSADSYNEQFF
TRBD1	TRBV28	few	TRBJ2-5	TGTGCCAGCAGAGGTCACAGGGGGCAAGAGACCCAGTACTTC	CASRGHRGQETQYF
-	TRBV6-1	few	TRBJ2-7	TGTGCCAGCAGGGGGGACGGGAGCTCCTACGAGCAGTACTTC	CASRGDGSSYEQYF
TRBD2	TRBV4-3	-	TRBJ2-3	TGCGCCAGCAGCCAGGGACTAGCGGGAGATTACACAGATACGCAGTATTTT	CASSQGLAGDYTDTQYF
TRBD1	TRBV18	-	TRBJ2-5	TGTGCCAGCTCACCACCAGGGACAGCCCAAGAGACCCAGTACTTC	CASSPPGTAQETQYF
-	TRBV28	-	TRBJ2-6	TGTGCCACTCATAGGGGCTCTGGGGCCAACGTCCTGACTTTC	CATHRGSGANVLTF
-	TRBV6-5	-	TRBJ2-5	TGTGCCAGCAGTTACTCTTCTGGGGTAGGGGAAGAGACCCAGTACTTC	CASSYSSGVGEETQYF
TRBD2	TRBV6-6	few	TRBJ2-7	TGTGCCAGCAGTTACGGACTAGCGGTTGAGCAGTACTTC	CASSYGLAVEQYF
TRBD2	TRBV4-2	-	TRBJ2-1	TGTGCCAGCAGCCAAGTCACGACTAGCCCCTCCTACAATGAGCAGTTCTTC	CASSQVTTSPSYNEQFF
-	TRBV27	few	TRBJ2-3	TGTGCCAGCAGTTTATCGCCCTTGGCGGGTACGCAGTATTTT	CASSLSPLAGTQYF
-	TRBV4-3	-	TRBJ2-2	TGCGCCAGCAGCCAGCAGGTCCCGAACACCGGGGAGCTGTTTTTT	CASSQQVPNTGELFF
-	TRBV29-1	few	TRBJ1-1	TGCAGCGTTTCGACAGTTACCATGGGCACTGAAGCTTTCTTT	CSVSTVTMGTEAFF
TRBD1	TRBV10-3	-	TRBJ1-5	TGTGCCATCAGTTCCAGAACAGGGGGCAATCAGCCCCAGCATTTT	CAISSRTGGNQPQHF
-	TRBV7-2	few	TRBJ1-5	TGTGCCAGCAGCTGGGGGGTAGTCGGTCAGCCCCAGCATTTT	CASSWGVVGQPQHF
-	TRBV28	-	TRBJ2-7	TGTGCCAGCAGTTCGACTAGCTCCTACGAGCAGTACTTC	CASSSTSSYEQYF
TRBD2	TRBV4-1	-	TRBJ2-5	TGCGCCAGCAGCCAACTGGGACTACCCCTGAACTTC	CASSQLGLPLNF
-	TRBV25-1	-	TRBJ1-5	TGTGCCAGCAATCAGGAATTCCAGCCCCAGCATTTT	CASNQEFQPQHF
TRBD2	TRBV4-1	few	TRBJ2-1	TGCGCCAGCAGCCAATCGGGACTAGAGAACAATGAGCAGTTCTTC	CASSQSGLENNEQFF
-	TRBV7-2	-	TRBJ2-7	TGTGCCAGCAGCTTAAGGCTAGCGACCCCCTACGAGCAGTACTTC	CASSLRLATPYEQYF
TRBD1	TRBV10-3	few	TRBJ2-1	TGTGCCATCAGTGCGGGACAGGGGGCTCTTGAGCAGTTCTTC	CAISAGQGALEQFF
TRBD1	TRBV28	few	TRBJ1-2	TGTGCCAGCAGCCGGGACAGCATCTTTGGCTACACCTTC	CASSRDSIFGYTF
-	TRBV7-9	few	TRBJ2-1	TGTGCTACGGGGGGCGGCAGCTCCTACAATGAGCAGTTCTTC	CATGGGSSYNEQFF
TRBD1	TRBV4-3	-	TRBJ2-7	TGCGCCAGCAGCCAGAGCCGACAGGGGACCTACGAGCAGTACTTC	CASSQSRQGTYEQYF
-	TRBV7-2	-	TRBJ1-2	TGTGCCAGCAGCGAGTCCCGCTATGGCTACACCTTC	CASSESRYGYTF
-	TRBV12-5	few	TRBJ2-2	TGTGCTAGTGGTTTGGTACCGGGGGGCCTGGCTACCATCGGCGGCCTCCAAAACACCGGGGAGCTGTTTTTT	CASGLVPGGLATIGGLQNTGELFF
TRBD2	TRBV7-9	-	TRBJ2-3	TGTGCCAGCGGGACACTAGCGGGAGGAGGGGATACGCAGTATTTT	CASGTLAGGGDTQYF
TRBD1	TRBV10-3	-	TRBJ2-1	TGTGCCATCGGGGGACAGGGGGCGGGGGCTGAGCAGTTCTTC	CAIGGQGAGAEQFF
-	TRBV28	-	TRBJ2-7	TGTGCCAGCAGATCTAACGGGGAGGCCATGCTTCGCTTC	CASRSNGEAMLRF
-	TRBV28	few	TRBJ2-7	TGTGCCAGCAGCCTCGGAGCGTACGAGCAGTACTTC	CASSLGAYEQYF
-	TRBV2	-	TRBJ1-5	TGTGCCAGCAGTGGGGCGAACTGGAATCAGCCCCAGCATTTT	CASSGANWNQPQHF
TRBD1	TRBV6-6	-	TRBJ2-7	TGTGCCAGCAGTCAGAGTTGGACAGGGTCCTACGAGCAGTACTTC	CASSQSWTGSYEQYF
TRBD1	TRBV7-9	-	TRBJ2-1	TGTGCCAGCAGCTTAGGGGCAGGGGGCTACCATGAGCAGTTCTTC	CASSLGAGGYHEQFF
-	TRBV5-4	-	TRBJ1-3	TGTGCCAGCAGCTTGAAAAGCAACTCTGGAAACACCATATATTTT	CASSLKSNSGNTIYF
-	TRBV2	-	TRBJ2-7	TGTGCCACCCGAGGAGGGGTAGCGGCTAAAGAGCAGTACTTC	CATRGGVAAKEQYF
-	TRBV15	-	TRBJ1-1	TGTGCCACCAGCAGGTACACGAATGTGAACACTGAAGCTTTCTTT	CATSRYTNVNTEAFF
TRBD1	TRBV7-2	few	TRBJ2-5	TGTGCCAGCAGCACAGACAGGGGCCAAGAGACCCAGTACTTC	CASSTDRGQETQYF
TRBD1	TRBV5-1	few	TRBJ2-7	TGCGCCAGCAGCGTCGGGACAGGGGCCCCCGAGCAGTACTTC	CASSVGTGAPEQYF
TRBD1	TRBV19	-	TRBJ1-5	TGTGCCAGTAGTACTCGGACAGGGACTCAGCCCCAGCATTTT	CASSTRTGTQPQHF
TRBD2	TRBV18	-	TRBJ2-3	TGTGCCAGCTCACCACGGACTCCGGGAGGGCCAGATACGCAGTATTTT	CASSPRTPGGPDTQYF
TRBD2	TRBV7-3	-	TRBJ2-3	TGTGCCAGCAGCTTAACGTTAGCGGGAGGAACAGATACGCAGTATTTT	CASSLTLAGGTDTQYF
-	TRBV19	few	TRBJ2-2	TGTGCCACGCTCTCGGACAGACCGAACACCGGGGAGCTGTTTTTT	CATLSDRPNTGELFF
TRBD2	TRBV25-1	few	TRBJ2-7	TGTGCCAGCAGTGAATGGGCTAGCGGGAGGGACGAGCAGTACTTC	CASSEWASGRDEQYF
-	TRBV5-1	few	TRBJ2-7	TGCGCCAGCAGCCGGGCCCCGGACAGTGACGAGCAGTACTTC	CASSRAPDSDEQYF
TRBD1	TRBV7-2	-	TRBJ1-5	TGTGCCAGCAGCATGACAGGGGGCAATCAGCCCCAGCATTTT	CASSMTGGNQPQHF
TRBD1	TRBV6-5	-	TRBJ1-1	TGTGCCAGCAGGTCCACAGGGGGCACTGAAGCTTTCTTT	CASRSTGGTEAFF